This T cell receptor beta chain was recovered during a study of cytomegalovirus exposure and HLA in healthy donors listed by TCRdb under 2017. Study-wide context: According to an earlier analysis of a few hundred of the donors, about 170 million T cells yielded 120 million or so unique TCR beta sequences and more than 250 Gb of sequence data. To predict cytomegalovirus infection status, the study brought together high-throughput TCR immunosequencing, statistical association of individual TCRs with disease status, and machine learning. Genome-wide SNP genotypes for about three fifths of the roughly 700 donors were used in a later genetic analysis, which treated that subset as a discovery cohort. Rather than drawing on any new phenotypic data, the later analysis identified candidate immune exposures from TCR beta sequences and the way those sequences occurred across donors. Of the 350 to 400 genotyped donors, 81% fell in the genetic ancestry cluster associated with self-reported Caucasian donors. In an earlier analysis of 500 to 650 of the donors, high-throughput TCR beta sequencing was used to judge whether each TCR beta V gene segment behaved as functional or pseudogenic. HLA typing included class I and class II loci at four-digit resolution. The aim of the study was to test whether cataloging public T cell receptors could identify signatures of past pathogen exposure. All discovery cohort repertoires had been generated using a single sequencing platform. The number of donors typed differed by locus, with roughly 620-630 for A, B, C, DRB1 and DQB1, approximately 500 for DQA1, under 610 for DPA1, and 400 to 490 for DPB1. Roughly five DR-DQ haplotypes were handled as single units for association and clustering because linkage in the cohort was strong. An early release that covered about 600 HLA-typed donors contained about 300 gigabases of sequencing data and tens of millions of unique TCR sequences. To study patterns of TCR occurrence, a later analysis re-analyzed previously published TCR beta repertoires from around 700 donors and added high-resolution HLA genotyping. The T cell repertoires of under 750 subjects were profiled by immunosequencing and related to cytomegalovirus serostatus. Among about 410 genotyped donors of the cohort, an average of approximately 240,000 unique TCR beta nucleotide sequences was sequenced per donor, of which roughly 18% were non-productive. Donor age, sex, ethnicity and CMV serostatus were compiled alongside the repertoire data. A separate validation cohort of over 95 different subjects was used in addition to the roughly 720-subject first cohort. What the work shows at the level of the full study, not this receptor alone: Cytomegalovirus status was reported to be diagnosed by the classifier with high specificity and sensitivity in both the original and validation cohorts. An association between a missense DCLRE1C variant and V-gene and J-gene trimming of TCR beta chains was found in a later genetic analysis and replicated in an independent cohort. In a later genetic analysis, fewer N-insertions in productive TCRs were reported among donors in an Asian-associated ancestry cluster than the approximately 670-donor mean. The only immune exposure information available for the cohort was CMV serostatus. A group of highly shared sequence variants was considered likely to be a technical artifact of the sequencing pipeline. HLA typing was unavailable for some donors at each locus, so association tests used only the typed subset. Most CMV-associated TCR beta chains appeared to be HLA-restricted in a later analysis, and the HLA associations seemed to be driven largely by CMV exposure. The authors suggested that the approach could potentially be generalized to other disease states and immunological phenotypes. Seventeen rarely observed V segments, including chromosome 9 orphons, were excluded from the earlier analysis of approximately 500 of the donors because counts were too low. Only TCR beta chains were sequenced in this cohort, and the absence of alpha or paired-chain data limited detectable features. When HLA alleles, especially DR and DQ, strongly co-occurred, TCR associations were difficult to assign to individual alleles. According to a later analysis, parvovirus B19, influenza, CMV and Epstein-Barr virus appeared linked to several top co-occurrence clusters. The study gave a list of about 150 TCR beta chains associated with cytomegalovirus. In an earlier analysis of some 550 of the donors, most TCR beta V segments were observed in productive rearrangements about 90% or about 30% of the time, broadly matching IMGT annotations. In a later analysis, HLA-associated TCR beta chains were found to be more clonally expanded and to have lower generation probabilities than equally common non-associated chains. Across donors, most TCR sequences were observed very rarely, whereas some public TCRs were present in many individuals. A further reported finding was that TCR beta sequences accurately predicted the HLA-A and HLA-B alleles for most subjects in the first cohort. In a later analysis, the rate of TCR association differed among HLA loci, with DRB1 alleles having the most associated TCRs and HLA-C alleles having the fewest. In vitro tests confirmed that a few of the cytomegalovirus-associated TCR beta chains recognize cytomegalovirus antigens. Presence/absence analyses assumed roughly uniform sequencing depth across donors, an assumption that may not hold. Some IMGT-functional V segments, including TRBV6-2 and TRBV6-3, could not be distinguished by the 87-base-pair reads and were therefore excluded. Correlated functional status among segregating V segments might reflect linkage disequilibrium, but an unknown experimental factor could not be ruled out. A later analysis associated 15,000 or so TCR beta sequences with specific HLA alleles at a false discovery rate of 0.05.

Library construction relied on the immunoSEQ multiplex PCR assay. The multiplex PCR relied on a mix of 60 forward primers for TCR Vbeta segments and 13 reverse primers for TCR Jbeta segments. A multiplex PCR assay on genomic DNA amplified the CDR3 region of rearranged TCR beta genes. On the Illumina HiSeq System, the amplified TCR beta libraries were sequenced as 87-base-pair reads. The authors processed their data as follows. A later analysis counted tens of millions of unique TCR beta chains across the 700 or so repertoires, and roughly 9.9 million of these chains were shared by at least two donors. Raw reads were error-corrected and collapsed into unique sequences by a nearest-neighbor algorithm in which closely related sequences were merged to remove PCR and sequencing errors. V, D and J gene segments were assigned by aligning CDR3 sequences to IMGT reference sequences. For a sequence to be retained, a match of at least six nucleotides to both a V gene segment and a J gene segment was required. Rearrangements were called productive when the CDR3 lacked stop codons and stayed in frame with V and J; all others were non-productive. Following IMGT convention, CDR3 was defined as the stretch from the second conserved V-encoded cysteine up to the conserved J-encoded phenylalanine. The earlier analysis of about 610 of the donors excluded any sequence lacking an unambiguous match to a single V gene segment. In an earlier analysis of some 590 of the donors, V segments were called functional above 56.7% productive rearrangements and were called segregating when the between-donor standard deviation exceeded 5%. A statistical classification framework was built to diagnose cytomegalovirus status from the catalog of TCR beta chain sequences. V and J gene assignment, in a later analysis, came from comparing TCR nucleotide sequences with IMGT/GENE-DB human TR gene sequences. The TCRdist pipeline was used in a later analysis to assign CDR3 sequences and most-parsimonious VDJ recombination scenarios. In a later analysis, every TCR beta chain was defined by the combination of its CDR3 amino acid sequence and its V-gene family, and reads without a unique V-gene family were dropped. In a later analysis, around 650 highly shared, low-generation-probability nucleotide sequences were removed to address suspected cross-contamination and a sequencing artifact. A later analysis calculated a clonal expansion index for each public chain from normalized within-repertoire ranks of inferred template counts. Generation probabilities in a later analysis came from a VDJ recombination model fitted to out-of-frame rearrangements, and those results were checked against IGoR. In a later analysis, TCR-TCR, TCR-HLA and TCR-CMV co-occurrence was scored with hypergeometric tests, and a repertoire-size bias correction was applied to TCR pairs. False discovery rates were estimated in a later analysis by permuting HLA or CMV assignments 20 times. In a later analysis, co-occurring TCRs were grouped using DBSCAN, with TCRdist sequence similarity added in when clustering inside HLA-allele-positive subsets. For co-occurrence clustering, repertoires with fewer than 30,000 or more than 120,000 public chains were excluded, along with 5 or 6 repertoires with anomalous nucleotide sharing. This immuneACCESS table, as held by TCRdb, lists in-frame sequences with V and J called but not all clones. Of the missing ones, under half trace to an unresolved V gene in checked studies; the others have no known cause. V, J and clone size derive from that table, while D and trimming were established from the DNA sequence. The table for this sample lists 63,000 or so clones; 73% of them were counted only once. The top ten constitute 5.4% of the sample.

Trimming costs V 0 bases and J 3 bases, and their ends lie 7 bases apart. From the germline V gene, CDR1 is SGHTS and CDR2 is YDEGEE. The CDR3 covers 15 residues, taking in both the cysteine and the phenylalanine. Here the CDR3 DNA is all that survives: 45 bases in frame from base 1. In total, approximately 610 healthy bone marrow donors made up the cohort. At the time of sampling, all cohort members were nominally healthy, though unrecorded immune exposures were likely present. The donor was CMV seronegative and was included in the group of a few hundred seronegative cohort members. A peripheral blood sample was provided by each donor, and peripheral blood mononuclear cells were used for TCR beta sequencing. The Qiagen DNeasy Blood Extraction Kit was used to extract genomic DNA from the blood cell samples. The table lists this clone with a few counts. It lacks a known antigen. The record has no base qualities; no much larger clone is one base away.

The chain uses TRBV5-8 and TRBJ2-6, with the D gene not clear enough to name. The receptor was isolated from a man between 50 and 59 years old in good health and CMV-seronegative. Sequenced sample: PBMCs. The CDR3 protein: CASSLVFRGANVLTF. The nucleotide sequence reads as follows: TGTGCCAGCAGCTTGGTGTTTCGTGGGGCCAACGTCCTGACTTTC.